This T cell receptor beta chain was obtained from a study of T cell repertoires in cytomegalovirus infection. Study details: A matching HLA type, together with CMV infection, was signaled by public TCR beta signatures.

Germline V lookup: CDR1 MDHEN, CDR2 SYDVKM. The CDR3 sequence is 13 residues long. V lost 5 bases to trimming and J lost 8 bases, with 13 bases between them. TCRdb analysed the reads with MiXCR anew, one entry per CDR3 protein. This table has under 450,000 distinct CDR3 sequences, about 32% appearing once. This clonotype has just a few counts. Antigen unknown. Findings of the study overall: HLA-C-restricted CMV clonotypes gave the most frequent clonotype in two of eight donors. Carriage of CMV together with the relevant HLA was identifiable through cumulative public TCR beta family frequency.

This sample comprised cultured PBMCs, obtained from culture after CMV antigen stimulation. This clonotype was obtained from a human donor in good health (CMV status not recorded). Some clones in this sample may be carry-over from other donors' samples. The J gene is TRBJ2-1, the V gene TRBV28, with D possibly matching TRBD2 (5 bases). The CDR3 nucleotides read TGTGCCAGCAGTCCACCAGCGGCGGATGAGCAGTTCTTC. It yields the protein CASSPPAADEQFF.